The present T cell receptor beta chain was sequenced within a study of beta chain features in type 1 diabetes. Whole-study findings and limits: Moderate but significant shortening of TCRB CDR3s was recorded in all four CD4+ subsets from Type 1 diabetes patients.

The isolated RNA, all of it, was reverse transcribed, so expressed TCRB transcripts were what got sequenced. Assay used: immunoSEQ multiplex PCR; TCRdb lists only in-frame clones, some missing. Altogether some 900,000 clones are present, roughly 15% being singletons, with the ten largest covering 0.02% to 0.025%. The CDR3 consists of 14 residues. V gave up 9 bases and J gave up 6 bases, with 18 bases separating them. Germline lookup yields CDR1 MDHEN and CDR2 SYDVKM. Purity exceeding 95% was reached by all sorted populations. About this clone itself: Antigen unknown.

The chain couples TRBV28 to TRBJ1-5; weak D call: TRBD1 (6 bases). This receptor was identified in a woman between 18 and 29 years old in good health. Material for sequencing was naive CD4+ T cells from blood. DNA for the CDR3: TGTGCCAGTACTCGGGGGCCGCGGAGTCAGCCCCAGCATTTT. This codes for CASTRGPRSQPQHF.